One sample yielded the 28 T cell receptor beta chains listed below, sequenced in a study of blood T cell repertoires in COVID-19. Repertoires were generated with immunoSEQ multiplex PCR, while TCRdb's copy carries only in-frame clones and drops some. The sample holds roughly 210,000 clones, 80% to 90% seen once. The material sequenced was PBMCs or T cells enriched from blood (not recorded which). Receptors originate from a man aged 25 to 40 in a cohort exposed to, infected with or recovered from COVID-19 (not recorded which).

In nucleotides, the CDR3 is TGCGCCAGCAGTTCCAACAGGGACACTGAAGCTTTCTTT. Translation gives CASSSNRDTEAFF. This chain joins TRBV5-1 and TRBJ1-1; a possible D gene is TRBD1 (6 bases). The V end was cut by 5 bases, the J end by 3 bases, with 11 bases between. The CDR3 length is 13 residues. Germline V gene sequence: CDR1 SGHRS, CDR2 YFSETQ.

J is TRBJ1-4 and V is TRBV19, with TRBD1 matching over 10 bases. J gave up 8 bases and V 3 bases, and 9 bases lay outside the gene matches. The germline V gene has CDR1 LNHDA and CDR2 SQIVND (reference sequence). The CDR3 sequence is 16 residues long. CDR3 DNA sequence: TGTGCCAGTAGTATGGGCTCCGGGACAGGGGTCGAAAAACTGTTTTTT. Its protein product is CASSMGSGTGVEKLFF.

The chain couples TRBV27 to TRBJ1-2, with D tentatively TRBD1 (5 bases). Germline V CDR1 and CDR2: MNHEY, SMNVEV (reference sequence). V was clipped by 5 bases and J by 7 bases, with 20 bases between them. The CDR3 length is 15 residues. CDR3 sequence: CASSPGRGSGSGYTF. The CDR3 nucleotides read TGTGCCAGCAGTCCGGGACGGGGGTCAGGGAGTGGCTACACCTTC.

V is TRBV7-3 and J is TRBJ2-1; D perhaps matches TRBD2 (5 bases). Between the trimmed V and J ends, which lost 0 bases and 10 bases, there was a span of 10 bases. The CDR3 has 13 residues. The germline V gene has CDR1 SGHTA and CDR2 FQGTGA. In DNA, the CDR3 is TGTGCCAGCAGCTTAACGAGGGTAGGGGAGCAGTTCTTC. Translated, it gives CASSLTRVGEQFF.

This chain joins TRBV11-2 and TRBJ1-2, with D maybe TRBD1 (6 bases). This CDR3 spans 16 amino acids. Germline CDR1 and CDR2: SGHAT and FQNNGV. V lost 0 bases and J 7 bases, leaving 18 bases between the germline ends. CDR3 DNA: TGTGCCAGCAGCTTAGACAACCCTATACAGGGCTCTGGCTACACCTTC. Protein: CASSLDNPIQGSGYTF.

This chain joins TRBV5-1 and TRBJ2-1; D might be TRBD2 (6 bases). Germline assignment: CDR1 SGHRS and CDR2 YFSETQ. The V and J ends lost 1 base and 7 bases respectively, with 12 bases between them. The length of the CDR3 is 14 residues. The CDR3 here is CASSLYEGRNEQFF. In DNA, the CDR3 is TGCGCCAGCAGCTTGTATGAGGGGAGGAATGAGCAGTTCTTC.

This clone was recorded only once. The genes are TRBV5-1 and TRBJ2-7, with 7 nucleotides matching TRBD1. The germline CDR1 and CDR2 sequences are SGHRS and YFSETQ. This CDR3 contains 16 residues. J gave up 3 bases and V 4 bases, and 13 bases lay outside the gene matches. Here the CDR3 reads CASSLNPQGPYYEQYF. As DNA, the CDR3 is TGCGCCAGCAGCCTAAACCCACAGGGGCCCTACTACGAGCAGTACTTC.

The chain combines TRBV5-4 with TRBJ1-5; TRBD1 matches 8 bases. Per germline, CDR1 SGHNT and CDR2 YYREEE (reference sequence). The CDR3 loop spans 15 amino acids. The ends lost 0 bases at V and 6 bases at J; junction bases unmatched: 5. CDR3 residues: CASSLDRGKAQPQHF. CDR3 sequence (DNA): TGTGCCAGCAGCTTGGACAGGGGGAAAGCTCAGCCCCAGCATTTT.

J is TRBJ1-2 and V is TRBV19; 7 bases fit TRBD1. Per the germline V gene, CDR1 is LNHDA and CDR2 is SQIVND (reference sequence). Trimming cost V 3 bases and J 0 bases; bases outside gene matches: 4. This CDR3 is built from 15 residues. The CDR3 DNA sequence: TGTGCCAGTAGTATGTGGGACAGAGCTAACTATGGCTACACCTTC. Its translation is CASSMWDRANYGYTF.

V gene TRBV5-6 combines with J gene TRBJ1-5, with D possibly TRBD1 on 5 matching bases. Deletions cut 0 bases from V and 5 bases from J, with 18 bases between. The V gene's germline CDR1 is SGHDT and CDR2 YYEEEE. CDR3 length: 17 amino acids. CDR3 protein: CASSLEKRQTHHQPQHF. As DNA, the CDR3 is TGTGCCAGCAGCTTGGAGAAACGACAGACCCACCATCAGCCCCAGCATTTT.

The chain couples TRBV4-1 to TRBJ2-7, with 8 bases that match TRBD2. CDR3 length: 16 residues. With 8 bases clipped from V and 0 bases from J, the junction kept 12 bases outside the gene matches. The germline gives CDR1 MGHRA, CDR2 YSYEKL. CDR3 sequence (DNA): TGCGCCAGCGGGGATCGAGGGAGCGGGAGCTCCTACGAGCAGTACTTC. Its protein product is CASGDRGSGSSYEQYF.

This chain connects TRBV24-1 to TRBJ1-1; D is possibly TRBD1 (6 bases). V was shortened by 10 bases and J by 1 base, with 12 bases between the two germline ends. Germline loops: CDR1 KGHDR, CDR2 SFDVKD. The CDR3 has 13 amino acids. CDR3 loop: CATQGGWNTEAFF. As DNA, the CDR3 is TGTGCCACACAGGGTGGTTGGAACACTGAAGCTTTCTTT.

CDR3 residues: CASSLDAGGPVDEQFF. In DNA, the CDR3 is TGCGCCAGCAGCTTGGATGCGGGAGGGCCCGTTGATGAGCAGTTCTTC. The rearrangement joins TRBV5-1 to TRBJ2-1, with 9 bases aligning to TRBD2. The CDR3 sequence is 16 residues long. Germline V lookup: CDR1 SGHRS, CDR2 YFSETQ. J was trimmed by 8 bases and V by 0 bases; bases with no gene match: 9.

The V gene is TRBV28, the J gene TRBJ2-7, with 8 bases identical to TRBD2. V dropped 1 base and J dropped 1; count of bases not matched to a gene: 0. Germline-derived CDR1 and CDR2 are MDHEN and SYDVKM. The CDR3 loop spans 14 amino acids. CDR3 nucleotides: TGTGCCAGCAGTTTATTAGCGGGGTCCTACGAGCAGTACTTC. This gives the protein CASSLLAGSYEQYF. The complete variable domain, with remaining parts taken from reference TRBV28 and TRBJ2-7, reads DVKVTQSSRYLVKRTGEKVFLECVQDMDHENMFWYRQDPGLGLRLIYFSYDVKMKEKGDIPEGYSVSREKKERFSLILESASTNQTSMYLCASSLLAGSYEQYFGPGTRLTVT.

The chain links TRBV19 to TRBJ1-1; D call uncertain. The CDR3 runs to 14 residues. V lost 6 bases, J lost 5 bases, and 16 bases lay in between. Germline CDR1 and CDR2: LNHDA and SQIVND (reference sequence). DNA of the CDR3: TGTGCCAGTAGCCGACGGCGGGATGGGACTGAAGCTTTCTTT. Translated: CASSRRRDGTEAFF.

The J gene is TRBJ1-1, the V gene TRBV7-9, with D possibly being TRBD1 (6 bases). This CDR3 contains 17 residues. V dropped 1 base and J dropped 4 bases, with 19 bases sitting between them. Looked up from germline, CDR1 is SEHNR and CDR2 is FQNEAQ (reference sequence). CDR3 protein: CASSLEGLTGEGTEAFF. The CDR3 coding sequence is TGTGCCAGCAGCTTAGAGGGCCTGACAGGTGAGGGCACTGAAGCTTTCTTT.

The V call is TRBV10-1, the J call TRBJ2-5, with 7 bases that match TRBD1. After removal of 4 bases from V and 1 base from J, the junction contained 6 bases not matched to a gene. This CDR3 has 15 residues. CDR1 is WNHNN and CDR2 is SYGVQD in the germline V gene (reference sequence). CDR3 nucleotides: TGCGCCAGCAGTGCCGACAGGGCCCCCCAAGAGACCCAGTACTTC. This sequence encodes CASSADRAPQETQYF.

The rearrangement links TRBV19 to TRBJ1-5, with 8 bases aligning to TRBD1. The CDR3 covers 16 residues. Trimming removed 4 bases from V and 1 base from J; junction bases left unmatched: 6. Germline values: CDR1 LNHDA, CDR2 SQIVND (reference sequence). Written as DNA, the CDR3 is TGTGCCAGTAGTAAAAGGACAGGGAACAGCAATCAGCCCCAGCATTTT. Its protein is CASSKRTGNSNQPQHF.

In nucleotides, the CDR3 is TGTGCCACCAGTGAGGGAGGGACGGTAAGCTCCTACGAGCAGTACTTC. It yields the protein CATSEGGTVSSYEQYF. The genes are TRBV24-1 and TRBJ2-7; 7 positions match TRBD2. J lost 0 bases, V lost 4 bases, and 8 bases had no gene match. From germline, CDR1 is KGHDR and CDR2 SFDVKD. This CDR3 has 16 amino acids.

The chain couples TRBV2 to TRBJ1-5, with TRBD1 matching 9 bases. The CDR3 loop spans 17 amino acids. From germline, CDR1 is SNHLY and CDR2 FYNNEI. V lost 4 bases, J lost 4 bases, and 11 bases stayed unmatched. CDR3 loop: CASSAAGTGYWNQPQHF. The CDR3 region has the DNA TGTGCCAGCAGTGCGGCCGGGACAGGGTATTGGAATCAGCCCCAGCATTTT.

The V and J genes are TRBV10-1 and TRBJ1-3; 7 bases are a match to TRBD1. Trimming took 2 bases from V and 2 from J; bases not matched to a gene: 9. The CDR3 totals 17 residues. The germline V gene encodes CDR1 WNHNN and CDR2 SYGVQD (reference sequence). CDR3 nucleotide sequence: TGCGCCAGCAGTGAGGAGGACTTACAGGGGACTGGAAACACCATATATTTT. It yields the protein CASSEEDLQGTGNTIYF.

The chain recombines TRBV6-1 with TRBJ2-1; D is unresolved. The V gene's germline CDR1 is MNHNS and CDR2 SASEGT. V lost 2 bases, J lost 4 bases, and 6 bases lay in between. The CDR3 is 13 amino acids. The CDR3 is CASSELVYNEQFF. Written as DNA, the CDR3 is TGTGCCAGCAGTGAACTAGTATACAATGAGCAGTTCTTC.

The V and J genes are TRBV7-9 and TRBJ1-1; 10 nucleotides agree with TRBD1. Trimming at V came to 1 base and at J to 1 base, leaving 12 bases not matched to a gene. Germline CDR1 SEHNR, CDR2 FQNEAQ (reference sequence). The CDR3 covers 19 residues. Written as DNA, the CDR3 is TGTGCCAGCAGCTTAGAGAGAGGACAGGGGGTAGGAAGGAACACTGAAGCTTTCTTT. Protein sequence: CASSLERGQGVGRNTEAFF.

The chain's CDR3 is CASSPPGQNGYTF. As DNA, the CDR3 is TGTGCCAGCAGTCCCCCGGGACAAAATGGCTACACCTTC. V is TRBV6-2 or TRBV6-3 and J is TRBJ1-2, with D tentatively TRBD1 (6 bases). Trimming pared 5 bases from V and 6 bases from J, leaving 13 bases between. This CDR3 contains 13 residues. Per the germline V gene, CDR1 is MNHEY and CDR2 is SVGEGT.

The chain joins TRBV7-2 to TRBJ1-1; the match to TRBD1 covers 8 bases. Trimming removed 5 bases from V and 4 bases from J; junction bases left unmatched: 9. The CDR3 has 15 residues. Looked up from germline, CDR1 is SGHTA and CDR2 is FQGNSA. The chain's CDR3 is CASSNQGARVTEAFF. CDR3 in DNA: TGTGCCAGCAGCAACCAGGGGGCGCGGGTCACTGAAGCTTTCTTT.

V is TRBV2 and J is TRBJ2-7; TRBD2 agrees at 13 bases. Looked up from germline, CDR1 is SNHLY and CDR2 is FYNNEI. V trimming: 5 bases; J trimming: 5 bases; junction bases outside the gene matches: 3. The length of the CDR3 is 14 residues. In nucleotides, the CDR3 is TGTGCCAGCAGTTTAGGGACTAGCGGGGACGAGCAGTACTTC. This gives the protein CASSLGTSGDEQYF.

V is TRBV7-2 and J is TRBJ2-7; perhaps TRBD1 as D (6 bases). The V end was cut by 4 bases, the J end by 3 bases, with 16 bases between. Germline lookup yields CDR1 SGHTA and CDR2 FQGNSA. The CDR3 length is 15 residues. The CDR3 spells CASSSLGQIYYEQYF. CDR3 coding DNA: TGTGCCAGCAGCTCTCTCGGACAGATCTACTACGAGCAGTACTTC.

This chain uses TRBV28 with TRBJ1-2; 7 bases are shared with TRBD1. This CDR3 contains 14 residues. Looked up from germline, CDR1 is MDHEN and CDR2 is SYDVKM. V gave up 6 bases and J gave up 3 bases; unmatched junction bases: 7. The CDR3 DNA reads TGTGCCAGCAGCAGGGACAGCATCGACTATGGCTACACCTTC. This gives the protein CASSRDSIDYGYTF.